The clone carrying this T cell receptor beta chain has just a few counts. This sample was included in a study of blood T cells in healthy people across ages. This CDR3 is built from 15 residues. The V gene's germline CDR1 is MNHEY and CDR2 SMNVEV (reference sequence). Trimming removed 1 base at V and 4 bases at J, with 8 bases between. It was with a sample-barcoded 5' primer and a J-beta primer mix that a second PCR of roughly 7 to 12 cycles was run. Via MiXCR, TCRdb re-called the 5' RACE reads, giving one row per CDR3 protein. The profile shows over a million distinct CDR3 sequences, 40% to 45% of them singletons.

The receptor was isolated from an older woman in good health. Source material: blood. This rearrangement joins TRBV27 to TRBJ2-6; D is undetermined. DNA of the CDR3: TGTGCCAGCAGTTTATTAGGGTTAGGGGCCAACGTCCTGACTTTC. This codes for CASSLLGLGANVLTF.